Each of the 26 T cell receptor beta chains below was sequenced from the same sample in a study of beta chain features in type 1 diabetes listed by TCRdb under 2018. The library was prepared using the immunoSEQ multiplex PCR assay. The entire amount of isolated RNA was reverse transcribed using the High Capacity cDNA Reverse Transcription Kit, so the sequenced TCRB transcripts were expressed ones. TCRdb took over this immuneACCESS table, retaining in-frame rearrangements with V and J assigned. Such tables are incomplete; in checked studies, under half of the missing clones stem from an unresolved V gene, and the remainder is unexplained. Recorded for this sample are 860,000 or so clones; roughly 15% of them occurred a single time. Roughly 0.025% of the sample comes from the top ten. The sample comprised naive CD4+ T cells from blood. The cell subset or site label, read with the paper, signifies: true naive CD4+ T cells. The source of these receptors is a woman between 18 and 29 years old in good health.

This chain uses TRBV11-2 with TRBJ1-2; unclear D gene. Between the trimmed V and J ends, which lost 5 bases and 4 bases, there was a span of 20 bases. CDR1 is SGHAT, CDR2 FQNNGV, per germline. This CDR3 is built from 16 residues. Here the CDR3 reads CASSGRPTHKGYGYTF. DNA for the CDR3: TGTGCCAGCAGCGGGAGACCTACTCATAAGGGCTATGGCTACACCTTC.

V gene TRBV7-9 combines with J gene TRBJ2-5, with D perhaps matching TRBD2 (5 bases). Germline lookup yields CDR1 SEHNR and CDR2 FQNEAQ (reference sequence). This CDR3 is 16 amino acids long. V was cut by 5 bases and J by 4 bases, with 20 bases left in between. CDR3 residues: CASSPPVPGFGETQYF. The CDR3 nucleotides are TGTGCCAGCAGCCCCCCTGTTCCGGGGTTTGGAGAGACCCAGTACTTC.

This chain uses TRBV10-3 with TRBJ2-2; D is possibly TRBD1 or TRBD2 (6 bases each). The V gene's germline CDR1 is ENHRY and CDR2 SYGVKD. The V and J ends lost 8 bases and 7 bases respectively, with 14 bases between them. The length of the CDR3 is 13 residues. The CDR3 here is CAIGGTQNGELFF. The DNA of the CDR3 is TGTGCCATCGGAGGGACACAGAACGGGGAGCTGTTTTTT.

V and J are TRBV9 and TRBJ2-2; TRBD1 agrees at 7 bases. This CDR3 has 15 residues. Germline CDR1 reads SGDLS; CDR2 reads YYNGEE. The CDR3 protein is CATRGRGGNTGELFF. The CDR3 DNA sequence: TGTGCTACAAGGGGGCGAGGCGGGAACACCGGGGAGCTGTTTTTT.

There are many counts of this clone. V is TRBV7-2 and J is TRBJ2-4; tentative D call: TRBD2 (6 bases). Trimming removed 3 bases at V and 8 bases at J, with 11 bases between. The CDR3 loop spans 13 amino acids. Looked up from germline, CDR1 is SGHTA and CDR2 is FQGNSA. As DNA, the CDR3 is TGTGCCAGCAGCTTTGCTGGAGGGGACATTCAGTACTTC. Its protein is CASSFAGGDIQYF.

This rearrangement joins TRBV5-1 to TRBJ2-2; D gene uncertain. The CDR3 loop spans 13 amino acids. Trimming left V 2 bases short and J 3 bases short, with 5 bases between. Per the germline V gene, CDR1 is SGHRS and CDR2 is YFSETQ. The CDR3 sequence is CASSFQDTGELFF. DNA of the CDR3: TGCGCCAGCAGCTTTCAGGACACCGGGGAGCTGTTTTTT.

V is TRBV7-6 and J is TRBJ2-3; TRBD2 matches at 8 bases. Germline-derived CDR1 and CDR2 are SGHVS and FNYEAQ. Losses at the gene ends were 2 bases for V and 3 bases for J; bases not matched to a gene: 10. The CDR3 loop spans 17 amino acids. CDR3 DNA sequence: TGTGCCAGCAGCTTAAGGAGTTGGGCTAGCGGGACAGATACGCAGTATTTT. Protein: CASSLRSWASGTDTQYF.

This clone has just a few counts. V usage is TRBV7-9 and J usage is TRBJ1-1, with no clear D. The CDR3 spans 13 residues. Germline CDR1 reads SEHNR; CDR2 reads FQNEAQ (reference sequence). The ends were cut back, 3 bases at V and 2 bases at J, with 7 bases in the middle. The CDR3 nucleotides read TGTGCCAGCAGCTTGACTACTAACACTGAAGCTTTCTTT. This translates into CASSLTTNTEAFF.

This clone was seen a handful of times. The V gene is TRBV5-1, the J gene TRBJ1-2, with a tentative D call TRBD1 (5 bases). Deletions cut 1 base from V and 4 bases from J, with 11 bases between. Germline V gene lookup returns CDR1 SGHRS and CDR2 YFSETQ. This CDR3 spans 14 amino acids. The CDR3 reads CASSLIQGGYGYTF. The DNA of the CDR3 is TGCGCCAGCAGCTTGATCCAGGGAGGCTATGGCTACACCTTC. Based on the CDR3 plus reference TRBV5-1 and TRBJ1-2, the full variable domain is KAGVTQTPRYLIKTRGQQVTLSCSPISGHRSVSWYQQTPGQGLQFLFEYFSETQRNKGNFPGRFSGRQFSNSRSEMNVSTLELGDSALYLCASSLIQGGYGYTFGSGTRLTVV.

This clone has a handful of counts. The V and J genes are TRBV28 and TRBJ2-7; possibly TRBD1 or TRBD2 for D (5 bases each). The CDR3 totals 12 residues. The germline V and J ends were trimmed by 8 bases and 2 bases, with 10 bases remaining between them. The germline V gene encodes CDR1 MDHEN and CDR2 SYDVKM. The CDR3 DNA sequence: TGTGCCAGCTCGGGGCATCCCTACGAGCAGTACTTC. This encodes CASSGHPYEQYF.

This clone was found a few times. For the CDR3, the DNA is TGTGCCAGCAAAGCGGGGGGCAGCACCTCGGATGCCACAGATACGCAGTATTTT. Protein: CASKAGGSTSDATDTQYF. V usage is TRBV21-1 and J usage is TRBJ2-3; the listed D gene, TRBD2, was not tested against the DNA. TRBV21-1 is a recognized pseudogene. The CDR3 has 18 residues.

The chain links TRBV6-5 to TRBJ1-2, with D possibly being TRBD1 (6 bases). Germline CDR1 and CDR2: MNHEY and SVGAGI. There are 15 residues in the CDR3. Trimming took off 0 bases at V and 1 base at J, with 9 bases between the two ends. The DNA for the CDR3 is TGTGCCAGCAGTTACTCGAGGGGGGATAACTATGGCTACACCTTC. Translation gives CASSYSRGDNYGYTF.

The J gene is TRBJ1-1, the V gene TRBV6-5; tentative D call: TRBD1 (5 bases). This CDR3 spans 13 amino acids. V was shortened by 7 bases and J by 12 bases, with 21 bases between the two germline ends. Germline CDR1 and CDR2: MNHEY and SVGAGI. For the CDR3, the DNA is TGTGCCAGCACCCCCAACCCCGCGAGGGGTTCTTTCTTT. Protein sequence: CASTPNPARGSFF.

The chain uses TRBV11-2 and TRBJ2-3; a possible D gene is TRBD2 (6 bases). This CDR3 spans 15 amino acids. The V end was cut by 1 base, the J end by 6 bases, with 14 bases between. Germline CDR1 reads SGHAT; CDR2 reads FQNNGV. The CDR3 is CASSLAGVLRDTQYF. As DNA, the CDR3 is TGTGCCAGCAGCTTAGCGGGGGTGTTGCGGGATACGCAGTATTTT.

The sample holds a few counts of this clone. J is TRBJ2-1 and V is TRBV2, with 7 bases matching TRBD2. The CDR3 runs to 14 residues. Germline CDR1 and CDR2: SNHLY and FYNNEI. V lost 7 bases to trimming and J lost 12 bases; unmatched junction nucleotides: 15. In DNA, the CDR3 is TGTGCCAGCAATGGTCTCACCGGGGGGTGGCCGCAGTTCTTC. It codes for CASNGLTGGWPQFF.

The chain combines TRBV14 with TRBJ1-1; D remains ambiguous. The V and J ends lost 1 base and 7 bases respectively, with 13 bases between them. CDR3 length equals 14 residues. CDR1 and CDR2 (germline): SGHDN, FVKESK. This chain's CDR3 is CASSQGMGRDEAFF. The CDR3 DNA follows: TGTGCCAGCAGCCAAGGAATGGGGAGAGATGAAGCTTTCTTT.

The chain recombines TRBV11-2 with TRBJ2-5; TRBD2 is a possible D gene (5 bases). The V gene's germline CDR1 is SGHAT and CDR2 FQNNGV. The CDR3 spans 16 residues. Deletions cut 1 base from V and 0 bases from J, with 12 bases between. CDR3 in DNA: TGTGCCAGCAGCTTAGTTGGCGGGCCGTACCAAGAGACCCAGTACTTC. Encoded protein: CASSLVGGPYQETQYF.

The gene calls are TRBV6-1 and TRBJ1-2, with 7 bases fitting TRBD1. The germline V gene has CDR1 MNHNS and CDR2 SASEGT. The CDR3 is made up of 13 amino acids. Losses at the gene ends were 7 bases for V and 8 bases for J; bases not matched to a gene: 10. For the CDR3, the DNA is TGTGCCAGCAAGTACACAGGGGACGGGGGCTACACCTTC. It yields the protein CASKYTGDGGYTF.

The sample holds a few counts of this clone. The chain employs TRBV23-1 and TRBJ2-3; 8 bases line up with TRBD1. TRBV23-1 is designated an ORF whose function remains uncertain. With V trimmed by 4 bases and J by 1 base, 10 bases remained unmatched. The CDR3 totals 17 residues. Here the CDR3 DNA reads TGCGCCAGCAGTCCAACCGTGCCGGGACAGGGCACAGATACGCAGTATTTT. Protein sequence: CASSPTVPGQGTDTQYF.

V usage is TRBV6-6 and J usage is TRBJ2-5; tentative D call: TRBD2 (6 bases). The CDR3 is 16 amino acids. Germline CDR1 is MNHNY and CDR2 is SVGAGI (reference sequence). Trimming stripped 4 bases from V and 0 bases from J, with 15 bases between. The CDR3 DNA is TGTGCCAGCAGTTTCACCGGACTACCGTACCAAGAGACCCAGTACTTC. This translates into CASSFTGLPYQETQYF.

This clone was seen only a few times. The rearrangement uses TRBV10-3 and TRBJ1-1; maybe TRBD1 (5 bases). This CDR3 contains 13 residues. The germline V and J ends were trimmed by 10 bases and 0 bases, with 12 bases remaining between them. The germline V gene encodes CDR1 ENHRY and CDR2 SYGVKD. CDR3 amino acids: CATRRQLNTEAFF. The CDR3, as DNA: TGTGCCACTAGAAGACAGTTGAACACTGAAGCTTTCTTT.

The CDR3 bases are TGTGCCAGCAGCCGACCCCGGACTATTCCCAATGAGCAGTTCTTC. Translating it yields CASSRPRTIPNEQFF. V and J are TRBV6-1 and TRBJ2-1; possibly TRBD2 for D (6 bases). The CDR3 is 15 amino acids. Trimming stripped 6 bases from V and 6 bases from J, with 18 bases between. Germline assignment: CDR1 MNHNS and CDR2 SASEGT.

This clone turned up a few times. The chain joins TRBV10-3 to TRBJ1-2, with D unresolved. Germline CDR1 ENHRY, CDR2 SYGVKD. CDR3 length: 12 amino acids. V was trimmed by 4 bases and J by 8 bases, leaving 11 bases between them. The CDR3 coding sequence is TGTGCCATCAGTGCTACCTTATTAGGCTACACCTTC. Its translation: CAISATLLGYTF.

This clone has a handful of counts. This rearrangement joins TRBV7-9 to TRBJ2-5; TRBD1 aligns across 8 bases. The CDR3 sequence is 14 residues long. V was clipped by 4 bases and J by 10 bases; unmatched bases: 11. Germline loops: CDR1 SEHNR, CDR2 FQNEAQ (reference sequence). Written as DNA, the CDR3 is TGTGCCAGCAGCTCTACAGGGGGGAGCTTGGACCAGTACTTC. It encodes CASSSTGGSLDQYF.

V gene TRBV6-5 combines with J gene TRBJ2-5; 9 bases match TRBD2. The V and J ends lost 6 bases and 4 bases, in that order; junction bases with no gene match: 3. The CDR3 is made up of 13 amino acids. In germline, CDR1 is MNHEY, CDR2 SVGAGI. CDR3 amino acids: CASRLAGAETQYF. CDR3 coding DNA: TGTGCCAGCAGATTAGCGGGAGCAGAGACCCAGTACTTC.

The chain joins TRBV4-1 to TRBJ2-1; D is undetermined. Germline values: CDR1 MGHRA, CDR2 YSYEKL. The CDR3 has 13 residues. V lost 5 bases and J lost 5, with 10 bases in between. The CDR3 here is CASSSDLNNEQFF. CDR3 coding DNA: TGCGCCAGCAGCTCAGACTTAAACAATGAGCAGTTCTTC.